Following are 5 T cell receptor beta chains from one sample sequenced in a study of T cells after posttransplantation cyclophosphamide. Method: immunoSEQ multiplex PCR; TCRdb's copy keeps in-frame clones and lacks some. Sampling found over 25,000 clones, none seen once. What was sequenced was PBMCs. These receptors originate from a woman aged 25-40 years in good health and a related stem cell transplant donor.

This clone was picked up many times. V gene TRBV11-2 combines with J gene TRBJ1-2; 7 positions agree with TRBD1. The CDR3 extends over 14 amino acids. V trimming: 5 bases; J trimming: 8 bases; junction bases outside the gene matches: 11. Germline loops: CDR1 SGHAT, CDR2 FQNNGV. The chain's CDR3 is CASSTRTGDRGYTF. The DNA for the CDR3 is TGTGCCAGCAGCACTCGGACAGGTGATAGGGGCTACACCTTC.

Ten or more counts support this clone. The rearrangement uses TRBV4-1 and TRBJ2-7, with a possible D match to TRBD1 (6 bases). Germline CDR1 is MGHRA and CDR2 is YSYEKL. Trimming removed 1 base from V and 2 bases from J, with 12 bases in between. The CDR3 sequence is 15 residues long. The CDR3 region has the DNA TGCGCCAGCAGCCAAGTACAGGGAGCCACCTACGAGCAGTACTTC. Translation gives CASSQVQGATYEQYF.

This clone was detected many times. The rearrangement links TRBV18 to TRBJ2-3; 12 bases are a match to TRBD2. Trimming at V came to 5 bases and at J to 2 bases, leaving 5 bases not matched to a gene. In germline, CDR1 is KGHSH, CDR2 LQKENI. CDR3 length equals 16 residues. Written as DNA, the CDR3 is TGTGCCAGCTCAAGGACTAGCGGGGTCCACACAGATACGCAGTATTTT. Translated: CASSRTSGVHTDTQYF.

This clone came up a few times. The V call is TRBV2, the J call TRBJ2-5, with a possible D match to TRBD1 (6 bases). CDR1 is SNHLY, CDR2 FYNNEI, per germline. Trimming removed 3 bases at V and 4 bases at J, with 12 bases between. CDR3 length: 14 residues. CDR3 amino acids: CASSDARGGETQYF. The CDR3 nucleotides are TGTGCCAGCAGTGACGCCAGGGGTGGAGAGACCCAGTACTTC.

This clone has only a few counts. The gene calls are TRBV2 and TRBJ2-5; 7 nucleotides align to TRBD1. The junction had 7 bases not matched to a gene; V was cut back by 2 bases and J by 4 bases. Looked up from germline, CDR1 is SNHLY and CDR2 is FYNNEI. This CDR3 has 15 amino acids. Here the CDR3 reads CASSESWGTAETQYF. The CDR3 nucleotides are TGTGCCAGCAGTGAAAGCTGGGGGACAGCAGAGACCCAGTACTTC.